The 21 T cell receptor beta chains in this list originate from one sample, sequenced in a study of T-cell reconstitution after alpha-beta-depleted transplantation in children. Molecular barcoding with unique molecular identifiers was used for the TCRbeta library. TCRdb reprocessed the PCR reads via MiXCR and lists one record per CDR3 protein. The sample holds more than 300,000 distinct CDR3 sequences, around 15% seen once. Sequenced here: PBMCs, mostly from graft donor cells, sampled 360 days after TCRalphabeta/CD19-depleted stem cell transplant. All receptors derive from a male patient under 10 years old who had a stem cell transplant for acute lymphoblastic leukemia, so the T cells may come from the graft donor.

This clonotype was observed a handful of times. J is TRBJ2-1 and V is TRBV12-3 or TRBV12-4; a weak D match, TRBD2 (5 bases). This CDR3 is 11 amino acids long. V was trimmed by 5 bases and J by 12 bases, leaving 11 bases between them. The CDR3 spells CASSLGLLQFF. In nucleotides, the CDR3 is TGTGCCAGCAGTCTCGGACTTTTGCAGTTCTTC.

This clonotype was seen a few times. This rearrangement joins TRBV4-1 to TRBJ2-1; no reliable D call. Per the germline V gene, CDR1 is MGHRA and CDR2 is YSYEKL. Trimming stripped 3 bases from V and 6 bases from J, with 12 bases between. The CDR3 loop spans 14 amino acids. The CDR3 DNA reads TGCGCCAGCAGCCAGCTCGGGCGATCCAATGAGCAGTTCTTC. As protein: CASSQLGRSNEQFF.

This clonotype was seen a handful of times. The chain has TRBV12-3 or TRBV12-4 and TRBJ2-1, with 9 bases that match TRBD2. The junction had 9 bases not matched to a gene; V was cut back by 10 bases and J by 8 bases. This CDR3 has 13 residues. The CDR3 protein is CATAAGGGDEQFF. The CDR3 region has the DNA TGTGCCACCGCAGCGGGAGGTGGGGATGAGCAGTTCTTC.

This chain joins TRBV2 and TRBJ2-7, with 8 bases fitting TRBD2. V lost 3 bases, J lost 2 bases, and 6 bases stayed unmatched. The germline V gene encodes CDR1 SNHLY and CDR2 FYNNEI. There are 15 residues in the CDR3. CDR3 region: CASSEGRGAPYEQYF. The DNA of the CDR3 is TGTGCCAGCAGTGAGGGGCGGGGGGCTCCCTACGAGCAGTACTTC.

The chain combines TRBV7-2 with TRBJ1-5; D call uncertain. CDR1 and CDR2 from the germline V gene are SGHTA and FQGNSA. Trimming stripped 3 bases from V and 2 bases from J, with 8 bases between. The CDR3 consists of 14 residues. As DNA, the CDR3 is TGTGCCAGCAGCTTGAAGAGCGGCAATCAGCCCCAGCATTTT. It encodes CASSLKSGNQPQHF.

This chain links TRBV20-1 with TRBJ1-2; D call uncertain. This CDR3 spans 14 amino acids. Germline CDR1 and CDR2: DFQATT and SNEGSKA (reference sequence). The DNA for the CDR3 is TGCAGACTTAAGTCTGGGTTTCATAACTATGGCTACACCTTC. This sequence encodes CRLKSGFHNYGYTF.

The V call is TRBV28, the J call TRBJ1-6, with D perhaps TRBD1 (5 bases). Germline values: CDR1 MDHEN, CDR2 SYDVKM. The V gene lost 6 bases and the J gene lost 9 bases, with 18 bases spanning the gap. This CDR3 is 15 amino acids long. The CDR3 region has the DNA TGTGCCAGCAGCCCGAATGTAGGGGTCGGTTCACCCCTCCACTTT. Translating gives CASSPNVGVGSPLHF.

The gene calls are TRBV7-2 and TRBJ2-7; 7 bases line up with TRBD1. The CDR3 runs to 14 residues. Trimming cost V 1 base and J 4 bases; bases outside gene matches: 4. The germline gives CDR1 SGHTA, CDR2 FQGNSA. The CDR3 loop reads CASSLDRGAYEQYF. The DNA for the CDR3 is TGTGCCAGCAGCTTAGACAGGGGCGCTTACGAGCAGTACTTC.

V and J are TRBV12-3 or TRBV12-4 and TRBJ1-5; a possible D gene is TRBD1 (6 bases). This CDR3 has 15 residues. Trimming pared 5 bases from V and 0 bases from J, leaving 11 bases between. The CDR3 nucleotides are TGTGCCAGCAGTGCACAGGGTTATAGCAATCAGCCCCAGCATTTT. Its translation: CASSAQGYSNQPQHF.

The V gene is TRBV7-9, the J gene TRBJ2-7; possible D gene TRBD1, 6 bases. This CDR3 region has 16 residues. V lost 4 bases and J lost 5, with 21 bases in between. Germline CDR1 is SEHNR and CDR2 is FQNEAQ (reference sequence). The CDR3 protein is CASSSIAPNREHEQYF. The DNA of the CDR3 is TGTGCCAGCAGCTCGATCGCACCCAACAGGGAACACGAGCAGTACTTC.

The J gene is TRBJ2-1, the V gene TRBV28; 13 positions match TRBD2. Germline CDR1 reads MDHEN; CDR2 reads SYDVKM. This CDR3 is 13 amino acids long. The junction had 5 bases not matched to a gene; V was cut back by 10 bases and J by 8 bases. CDR3 protein: CATSGLAGHEQFF. The DNA of the CDR3 is TGTGCCACCTCGGGACTAGCGGGACATGAGCAGTTCTTC.

The chain couples TRBV29-1 to TRBJ1-1; perhaps TRBD1 as D (5 bases). Germline values: CDR1 SQVTM, CDR2 ANQGSEA. CDR3 length equals 13 residues. The germline V and J ends were trimmed by 6 bases and 5 bases, with 16 bases remaining between them. Here the CDR3 reads CSVRIGGRTEAFF. CDR3 DNA sequence: TGCAGCGTCAGAATCGGGGGGAGAACTGAAGCTTTCTTT.

This clonotype was observed many times. The CDR3 sequence: CASSSDRGRPTQYF. In nucleotides, the CDR3 is TGTGCCAGCAGTTCGGACAGGGGGCGTCCTACGCAGTATTTT. The chain combines TRBV28 with TRBJ2-3, with TRBD1 identical over 11 bases. The germline CDR1 and CDR2 sequences are MDHEN and SYDVKM. With 4 bases clipped from V and 8 bases from J, the junction kept 5 bases outside the gene matches. The CDR3 sequence is 14 residues long.

The chain employs TRBV7-2 and TRBJ2-7; D ambiguous. The V end lost 2 bases, the J end lost 3 bases, and 14 bases lay between the germline ends. The V gene's germline CDR1 is SGHTA and CDR2 FQGNSA. The CDR3 has 15 amino acids. CDR3 residues: CASSLRSTGYYEQYF. CDR3 sequence (DNA): TGTGCCAGCAGCTTACGTTCGACGGGTTACTACGAGCAGTACTTC.

This clonotype has just a few counts. The chain joins TRBV4-1 to TRBJ1-1; TRBD1 might be the D (5 bases). Trimming took off 1 base at V and 3 bases at J, with 15 bases between the two ends. The CDR3 contains 16 residues. The germline CDR1 and CDR2 sequences are MGHRA and YSYEKL. The CDR3 DNA reads TGCGCCAGCAGCCAAGTGGGGGTTCTTCAGGACACTGAAGCTTTCTTT. Its protein is CASSQVGVLQDTEAFF.

This clonotype came up a few times. This chain joins TRBV12-5 and TRBJ2-1; 8 nucleotides line up with TRBD2. After removal of 5 bases from V and 2 bases from J, the junction contained 5 bases not matched to a gene. The CDR3 is 15 amino acids. CDR1 is LGHNT, CDR2 FRNRAP, per germline. The CDR3 loop reads CASGTRLAPYNEQFF. As DNA, the CDR3 is TGTGCTAGTGGTACCCGACTAGCGCCCTACAATGAGCAGTTCTTC.

The CDR3 protein is CSAPLRIQGETQYF. Written as DNA, the CDR3 is TGCAGTGCCCCTCTCCGTATCCAGGGTGAGACCCAGTACTTC. The J gene is TRBJ2-5, the V gene TRBV20-1, with a tentative D call TRBD1 (5 bases). Per germline, CDR1 DFQATT and CDR2 SNEGSKA (reference sequence). The CDR3 is 14 residues long. With 6 bases removed from V and 5 bases from J, the gap between germline ends came to 19 bases.

J is TRBJ2-2 and V is TRBV30, with D tentatively TRBD1 or TRBD2 (5 bases each). Trimming left V 0 bases short and J 3 bases short, with 8 bases between. This CDR3 has 14 amino acids. CDR1 is GTSNPN, CDR2 SVGIG, per germline (reference sequence). The CDR3 DNA reads as TGTGCCTGGAGTGTAGAGGGGTACACCGGGGAGCTGTTTTTT. Protein product: CAWSVEGYTGELFF.

The chain uses TRBV4-3 and TRBJ2-1; 9 bases are shared with TRBD1. In germline, CDR1 is LGHNA, CDR2 YSLEER. The trim removed 0 bases at V and 6 bases at J, leaving 12 bases unmatched. The CDR3 extends over 18 amino acids. Written as DNA, the CDR3 is TGCGCCAGCAGCCAAGATCCGGGGGACAGGGTGGGTTTCAATGAGCAGTTCTTC. Amino acids: CASSQDPGDRVGFNEQFF.

This clonotype was observed at least ten times. The V call is TRBV5-1, the J call TRBJ2-2; no firm D call. Germline V gene data show CDR1 as SGHRS and CDR2 as YFSETQ. This CDR3 has 14 residues. The germline V and J ends were trimmed by 1 base and 0 bases, with 4 bases remaining between them. CDR3 region: CASSLNTNTGELFF. CDR3 DNA sequence: TGCGCCAGCAGCTTGAACACGAACACCGGGGAGCTGTTTTTT.

The sample holds a few counts of this clonotype. The chain recombines TRBV7-8 with TRBJ2-1; TRBD2 aligns across 10 bases. The V gene's germline CDR1 is SGHVS and CDR2 FQNEAQ. The junction had 15 bases not matched to a gene; V was cut back by 2 bases and J by 5 bases. The CDR3 contains 19 residues. The CDR3 reads CASSLRALSSGRGDNEQFF. The DNA of the CDR3 is TGTGCCAGCAGCTTAAGGGCCCTCTCGAGCGGGAGGGGAGACAATGAGCAGTTCTTC. The full variable domain, in which reference TRBV7-8 and TRBJ2-1 provide the parts outside the CDR3, is GAGVSQSPRYKVAKRGQDVALRCDPISGHVSLFWYQQALGQGPEFLTYFQNEAQLDKSGLPSDRFFAERPEGSVSTLKIQRTQQEDSAVYLCASSLRALSSGRGDNEQFFGPGTRLTVL.